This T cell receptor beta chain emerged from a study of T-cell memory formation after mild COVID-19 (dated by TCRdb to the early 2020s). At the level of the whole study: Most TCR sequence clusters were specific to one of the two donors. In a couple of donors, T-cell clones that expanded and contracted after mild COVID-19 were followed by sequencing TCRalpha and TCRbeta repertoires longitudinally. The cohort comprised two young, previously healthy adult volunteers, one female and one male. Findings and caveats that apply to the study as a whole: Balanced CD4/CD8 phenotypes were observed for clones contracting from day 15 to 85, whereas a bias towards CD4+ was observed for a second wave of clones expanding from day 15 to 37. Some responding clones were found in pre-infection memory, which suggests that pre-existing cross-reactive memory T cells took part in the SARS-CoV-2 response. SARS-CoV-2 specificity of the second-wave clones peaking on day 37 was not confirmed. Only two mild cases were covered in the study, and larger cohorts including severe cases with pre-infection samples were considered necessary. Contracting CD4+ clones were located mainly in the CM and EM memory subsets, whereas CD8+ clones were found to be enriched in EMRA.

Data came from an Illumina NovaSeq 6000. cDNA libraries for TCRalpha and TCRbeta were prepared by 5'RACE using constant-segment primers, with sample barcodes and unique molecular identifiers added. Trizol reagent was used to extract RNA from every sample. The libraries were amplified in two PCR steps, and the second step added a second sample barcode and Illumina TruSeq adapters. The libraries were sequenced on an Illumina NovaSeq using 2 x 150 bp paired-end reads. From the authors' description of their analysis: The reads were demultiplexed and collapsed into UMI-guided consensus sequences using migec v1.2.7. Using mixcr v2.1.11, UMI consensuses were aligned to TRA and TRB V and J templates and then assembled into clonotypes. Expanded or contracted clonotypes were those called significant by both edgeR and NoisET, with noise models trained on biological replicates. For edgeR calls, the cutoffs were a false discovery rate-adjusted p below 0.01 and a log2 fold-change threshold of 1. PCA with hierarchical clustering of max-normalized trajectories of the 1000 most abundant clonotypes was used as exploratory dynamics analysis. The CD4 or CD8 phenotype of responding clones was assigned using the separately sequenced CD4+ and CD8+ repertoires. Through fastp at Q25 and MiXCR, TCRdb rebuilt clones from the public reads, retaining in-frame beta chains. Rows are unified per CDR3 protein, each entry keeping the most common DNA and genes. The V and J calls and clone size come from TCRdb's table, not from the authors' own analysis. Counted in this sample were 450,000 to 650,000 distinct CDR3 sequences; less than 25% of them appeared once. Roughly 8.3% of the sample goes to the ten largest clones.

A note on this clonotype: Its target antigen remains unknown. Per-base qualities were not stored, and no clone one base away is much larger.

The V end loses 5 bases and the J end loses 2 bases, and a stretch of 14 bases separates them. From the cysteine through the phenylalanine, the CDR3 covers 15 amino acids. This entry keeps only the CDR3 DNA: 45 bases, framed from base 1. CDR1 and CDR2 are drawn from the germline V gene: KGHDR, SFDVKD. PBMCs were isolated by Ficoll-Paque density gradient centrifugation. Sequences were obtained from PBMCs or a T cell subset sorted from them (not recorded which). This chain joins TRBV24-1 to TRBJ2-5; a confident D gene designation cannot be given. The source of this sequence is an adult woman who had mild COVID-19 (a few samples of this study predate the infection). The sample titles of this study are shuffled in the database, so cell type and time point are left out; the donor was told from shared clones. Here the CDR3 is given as CATSGQTVPQETQYF. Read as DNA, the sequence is TGTGCCACCAGTGGCCAAACAGTACCGCAAGAGACCCAGTACTTC.